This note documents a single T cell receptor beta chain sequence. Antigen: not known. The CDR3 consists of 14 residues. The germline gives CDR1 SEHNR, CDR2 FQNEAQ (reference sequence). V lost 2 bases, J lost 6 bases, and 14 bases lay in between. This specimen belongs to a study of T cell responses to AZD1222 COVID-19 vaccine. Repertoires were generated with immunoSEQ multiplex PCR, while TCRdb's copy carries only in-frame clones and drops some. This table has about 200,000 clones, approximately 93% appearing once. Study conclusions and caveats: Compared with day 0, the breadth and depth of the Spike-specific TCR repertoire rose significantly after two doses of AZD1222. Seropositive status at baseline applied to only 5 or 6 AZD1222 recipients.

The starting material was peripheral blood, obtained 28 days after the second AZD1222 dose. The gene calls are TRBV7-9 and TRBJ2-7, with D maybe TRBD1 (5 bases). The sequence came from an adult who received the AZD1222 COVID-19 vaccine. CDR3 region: CASSLRSPGFEQYF. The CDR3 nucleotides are TGTGCCAGCAGCTTAAGGTCCCCAGGGTTCGAGCAGTACTTC.